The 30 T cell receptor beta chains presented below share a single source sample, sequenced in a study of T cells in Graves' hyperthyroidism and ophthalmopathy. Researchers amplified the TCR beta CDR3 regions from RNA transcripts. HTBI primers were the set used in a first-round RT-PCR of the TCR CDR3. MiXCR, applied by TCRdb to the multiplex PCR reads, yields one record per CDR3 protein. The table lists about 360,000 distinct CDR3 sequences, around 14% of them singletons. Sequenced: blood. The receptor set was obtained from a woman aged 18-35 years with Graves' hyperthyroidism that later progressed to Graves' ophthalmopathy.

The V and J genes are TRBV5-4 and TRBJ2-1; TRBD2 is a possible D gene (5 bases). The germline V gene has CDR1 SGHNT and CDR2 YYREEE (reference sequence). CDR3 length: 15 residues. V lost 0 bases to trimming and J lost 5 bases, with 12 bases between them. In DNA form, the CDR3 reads TGTGCCAGCAGCTTGGTTCAGAGGGCCCACAATGAGCAGTTCTTC. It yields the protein CASSLVQRAHNEQFF.

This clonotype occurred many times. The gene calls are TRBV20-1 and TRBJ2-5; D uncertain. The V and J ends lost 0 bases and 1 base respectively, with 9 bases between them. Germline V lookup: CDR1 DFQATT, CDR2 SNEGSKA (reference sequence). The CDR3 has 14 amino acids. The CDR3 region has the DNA TGCAGTGCTAGAGATTACAGCTCCCAAGAGACCCAGTACTTC. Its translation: CSARDYSSQETQYF.

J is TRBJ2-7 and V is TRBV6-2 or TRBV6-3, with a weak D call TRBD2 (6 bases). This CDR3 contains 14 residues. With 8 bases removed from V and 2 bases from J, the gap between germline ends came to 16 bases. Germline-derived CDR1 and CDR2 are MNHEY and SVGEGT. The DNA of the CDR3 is TGTGCCAGCCGTCAGTCTGGGGGGACCTACGAGCAGTACTTC. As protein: CASRQSGGTYEQYF.

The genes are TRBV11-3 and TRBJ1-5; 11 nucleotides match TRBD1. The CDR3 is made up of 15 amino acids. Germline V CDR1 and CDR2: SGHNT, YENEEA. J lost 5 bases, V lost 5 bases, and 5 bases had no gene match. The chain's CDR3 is CASSQDRGRYQPQHF. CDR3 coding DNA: TGTGCCAGCAGCCAGGACAGGGGGCGATATCAGCCCCAGCATTTT.

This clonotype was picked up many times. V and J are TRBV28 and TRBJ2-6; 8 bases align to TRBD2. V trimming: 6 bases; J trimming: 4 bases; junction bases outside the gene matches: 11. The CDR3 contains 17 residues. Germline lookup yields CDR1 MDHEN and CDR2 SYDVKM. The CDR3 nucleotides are TGTGCCAGCAGCACACTGCGGGGGGCGGGAGGGGCCAACGTCCTGACTTTC. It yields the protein CASSTLRGAGGANVLTF.

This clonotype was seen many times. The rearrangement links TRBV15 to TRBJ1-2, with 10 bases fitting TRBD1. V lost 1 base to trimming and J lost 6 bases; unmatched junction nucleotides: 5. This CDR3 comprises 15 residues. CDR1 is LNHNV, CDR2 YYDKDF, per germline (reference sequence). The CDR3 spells CATSRVGTGVDGYTF. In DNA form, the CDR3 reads TGTGCCACCAGCAGAGTCGGGACAGGGGTCGATGGCTACACCTTC.

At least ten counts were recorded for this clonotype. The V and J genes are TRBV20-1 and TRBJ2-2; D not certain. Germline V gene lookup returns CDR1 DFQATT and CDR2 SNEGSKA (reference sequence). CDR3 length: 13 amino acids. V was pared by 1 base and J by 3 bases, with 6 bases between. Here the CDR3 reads CSARGADTGELFF. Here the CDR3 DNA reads TGCAGTGCTAGAGGGGCTGACACCGGGGAGCTGTTTTTT.

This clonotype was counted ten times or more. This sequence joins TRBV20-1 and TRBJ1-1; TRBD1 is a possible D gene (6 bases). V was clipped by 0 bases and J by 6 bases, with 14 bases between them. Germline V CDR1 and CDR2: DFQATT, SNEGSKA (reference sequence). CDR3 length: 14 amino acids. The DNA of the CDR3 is TGCAGTGCTAGAGAAAAGGGACACCTTTCTGAAGCTTTCTTT. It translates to CSAREKGHLSEAFF.

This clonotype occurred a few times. DNA of the CDR3: TGTGCCAGCAGTACCGGGACAGGGCGTTTCAATGAGCAGTTCTTC. Amino acid sequence: CASSTGTGRFNEQFF. The chain uses TRBV27 and TRBJ2-1; 9 nucleotides line up with TRBD1. V trimming: 5 bases; J trimming: 6 bases; junction bases outside the gene matches: 8. The CDR3 runs to 15 residues. The germline V gene has CDR1 MNHEY and CDR2 SMNVEV (reference sequence).

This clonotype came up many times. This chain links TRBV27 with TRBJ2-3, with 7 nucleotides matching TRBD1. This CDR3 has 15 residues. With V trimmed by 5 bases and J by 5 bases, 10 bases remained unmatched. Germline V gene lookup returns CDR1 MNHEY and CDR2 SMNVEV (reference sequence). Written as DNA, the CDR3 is TGTGCCAGCAGTCGCCTAACAGGGGATTTAGATACGCAGTATTTT. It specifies CASSRLTGDLDTQYF.

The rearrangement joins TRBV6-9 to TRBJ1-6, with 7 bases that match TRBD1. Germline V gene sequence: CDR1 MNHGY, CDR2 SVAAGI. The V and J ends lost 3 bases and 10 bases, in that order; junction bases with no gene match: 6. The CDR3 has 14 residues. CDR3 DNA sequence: TGTGCCAGCAGTTACGGGCCGACAGGGTCACCCCTCCACTTT. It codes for CASSYGPTGSPLHF.

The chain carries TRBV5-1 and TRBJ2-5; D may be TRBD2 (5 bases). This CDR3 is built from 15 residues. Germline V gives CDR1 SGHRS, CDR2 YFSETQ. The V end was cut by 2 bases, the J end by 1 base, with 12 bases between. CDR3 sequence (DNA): TGCGCCAGCAGCTTATACAGCGGAGCCCAAGAGACCCAGTACTTC. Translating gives CASSLYSGAQETQYF.

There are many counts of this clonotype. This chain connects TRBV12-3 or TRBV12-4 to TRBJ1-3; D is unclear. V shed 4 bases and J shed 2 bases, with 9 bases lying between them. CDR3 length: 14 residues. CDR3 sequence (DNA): TGTGCCAGCAGTTCGTTCTTAGCTGGAAACACCATATATTTT. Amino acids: CASSSFLAGNTIYF.

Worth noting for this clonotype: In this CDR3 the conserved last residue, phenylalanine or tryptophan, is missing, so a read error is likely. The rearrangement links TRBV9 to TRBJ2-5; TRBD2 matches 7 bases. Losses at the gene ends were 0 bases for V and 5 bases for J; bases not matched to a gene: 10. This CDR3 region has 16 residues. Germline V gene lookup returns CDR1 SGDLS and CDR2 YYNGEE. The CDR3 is CASSVVLGGSGETQYL. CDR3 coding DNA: TGTGCCAGCAGCGTAGTTCTTGGAGGTAGCGGGGAGACCCAGTACCTC.

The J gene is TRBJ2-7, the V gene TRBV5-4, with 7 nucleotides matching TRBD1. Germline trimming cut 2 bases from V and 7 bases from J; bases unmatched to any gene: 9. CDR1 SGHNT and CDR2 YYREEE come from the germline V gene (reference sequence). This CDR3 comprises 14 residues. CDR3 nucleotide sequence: TGTGCCAGCAGCTTCTTCGACAGGGCCCTGGAGCAGTACTTC. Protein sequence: CASSFFDRALEQYF.

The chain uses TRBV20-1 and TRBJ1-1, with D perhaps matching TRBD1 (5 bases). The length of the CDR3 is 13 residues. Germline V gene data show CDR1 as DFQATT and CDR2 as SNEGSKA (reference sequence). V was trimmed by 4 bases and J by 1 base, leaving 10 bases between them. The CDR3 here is CSATGMWNTEAFF. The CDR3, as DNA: TGCAGTGCTACAGGGATGTGGAACACTGAAGCTTTCTTT.

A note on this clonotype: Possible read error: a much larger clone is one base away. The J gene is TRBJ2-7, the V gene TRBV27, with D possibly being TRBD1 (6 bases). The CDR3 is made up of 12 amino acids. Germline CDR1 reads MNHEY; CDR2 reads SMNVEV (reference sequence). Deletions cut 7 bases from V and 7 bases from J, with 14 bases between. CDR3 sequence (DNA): TGTGCCAGCAAGTCCGCCGGGACAGAGCAGTACTTC. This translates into CASKSAGTEQYF.

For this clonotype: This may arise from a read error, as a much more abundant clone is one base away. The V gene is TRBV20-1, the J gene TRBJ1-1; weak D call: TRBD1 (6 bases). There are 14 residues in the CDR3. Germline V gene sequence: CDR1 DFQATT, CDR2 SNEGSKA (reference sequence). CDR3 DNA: TGCAGTGCTAGACAAGGACAGCCGAACACTGAAGGTTTCTTT. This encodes CSARQGQPNTEGFF.

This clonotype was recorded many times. The CDR3, as DNA: TGCAGTGCTAGTGGGGCTTTACTAGCGGGAGTGGGGTACAATGAGCAGTTCTTC. Amino acid sequence: CSASGALLAGVGYNEQFF. The chain carries TRBV20-1 and TRBJ2-1, with 11 bases lining up with TRBD2. With V trimmed by 3 bases and J by 4 bases, 14 bases remained unmatched. CDR3 length: 18 residues. Germline CDR1 reads DFQATT; CDR2 reads SNEGSKA (reference sequence).

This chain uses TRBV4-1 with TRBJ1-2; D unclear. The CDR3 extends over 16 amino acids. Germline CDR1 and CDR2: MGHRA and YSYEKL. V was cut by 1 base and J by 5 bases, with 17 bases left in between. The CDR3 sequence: CASSQGSAPLLYGYTF. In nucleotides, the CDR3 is TGCGCCAGCAGCCAAGGGTCAGCCCCCCTTCTGTATGGCTACACCTTC.

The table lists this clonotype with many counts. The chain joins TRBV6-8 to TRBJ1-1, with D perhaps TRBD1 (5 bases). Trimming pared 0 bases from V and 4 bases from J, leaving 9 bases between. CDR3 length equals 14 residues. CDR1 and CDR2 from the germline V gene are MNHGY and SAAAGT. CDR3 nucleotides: TGTGCCAGCAGTTACTCGAGTGGGGGCACTGAAGCTTTCTTT. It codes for CASSYSSGGTEAFF.

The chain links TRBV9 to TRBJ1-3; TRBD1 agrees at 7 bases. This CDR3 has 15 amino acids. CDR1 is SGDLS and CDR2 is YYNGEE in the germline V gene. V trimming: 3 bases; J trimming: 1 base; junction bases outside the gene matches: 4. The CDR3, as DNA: TGTGCCAGCAGCGCCGACAGGGTATCTGGAAACACCATATATTTT. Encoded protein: CASSADRVSGNTIYF.

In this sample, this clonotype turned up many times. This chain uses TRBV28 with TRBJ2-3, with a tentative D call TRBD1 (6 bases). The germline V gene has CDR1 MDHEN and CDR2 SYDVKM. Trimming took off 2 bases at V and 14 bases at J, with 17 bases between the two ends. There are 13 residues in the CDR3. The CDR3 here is CASSLSPELGGYF. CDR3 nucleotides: TGTGCCAGCAGTTTAAGCCCTGAACTAGGGGGGTATTTT.

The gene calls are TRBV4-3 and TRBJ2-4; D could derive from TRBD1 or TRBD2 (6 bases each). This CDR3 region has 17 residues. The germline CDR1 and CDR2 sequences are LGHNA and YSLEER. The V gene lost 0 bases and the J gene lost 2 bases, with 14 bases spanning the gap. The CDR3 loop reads CASSQDRGPESKNIQYF. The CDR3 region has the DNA TGCGCCAGCAGCCAAGATCGGGGGCCCGAGTCCAAAAACATTCAGTACTTC.

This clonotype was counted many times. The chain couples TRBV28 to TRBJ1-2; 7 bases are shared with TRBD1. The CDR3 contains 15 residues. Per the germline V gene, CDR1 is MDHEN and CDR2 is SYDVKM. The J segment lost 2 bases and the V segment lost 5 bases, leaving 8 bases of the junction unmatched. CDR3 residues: CASSIRDRENYGYTF. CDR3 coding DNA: TGTGCCAGCAGTATCCGGGACAGAGAGAACTATGGCTACACCTTC.

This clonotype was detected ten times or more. The DNA of the CDR3 is TGTGCCAGCAGTTGGCGGGCCTCCTACGAGCAGTACTTC. This gives the protein CASSWRASYEQYF. The chain has TRBV27 and TRBJ2-7; tentative D call: TRBD2 (5 bases). With 4 bases removed from V and 0 bases from J, the gap between germline ends came to 7 bases. CDR3 size: 13 residues. Germline V gives CDR1 MNHEY, CDR2 SMNVEV (reference sequence).

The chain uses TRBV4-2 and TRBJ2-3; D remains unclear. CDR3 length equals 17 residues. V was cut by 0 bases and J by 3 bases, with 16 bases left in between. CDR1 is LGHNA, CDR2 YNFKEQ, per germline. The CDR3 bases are TGTGCCAGCAGCCAAGAGGGAACCGCGCTAACTACAGATACGCAGTATTTT. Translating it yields CASSQEGTALTTDTQYF.

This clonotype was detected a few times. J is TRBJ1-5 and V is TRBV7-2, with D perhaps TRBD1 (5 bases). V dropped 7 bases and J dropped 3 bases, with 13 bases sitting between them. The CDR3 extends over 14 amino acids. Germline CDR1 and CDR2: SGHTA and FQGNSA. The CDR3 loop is CASTQGVVNQPQHF. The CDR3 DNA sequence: TGTGCCAGCACTCAAGGGGTAGTCAATCAGCCCCAGCATTTT.

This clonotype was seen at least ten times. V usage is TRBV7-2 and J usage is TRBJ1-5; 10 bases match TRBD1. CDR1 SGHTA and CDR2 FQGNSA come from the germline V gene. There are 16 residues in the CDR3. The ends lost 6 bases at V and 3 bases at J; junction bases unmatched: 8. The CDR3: CASRQTGGAFNQPQHF. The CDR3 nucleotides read TGTGCCAGCAGGCAGACAGGGGGCGCGTTCAATCAGCCCCAGCATTTT.

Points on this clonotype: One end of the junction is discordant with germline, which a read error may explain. CDR3 sequence (DNA): TGTGCCACCAGTGCAGGGGGCTCTGGGGCCAACGTCCTGACTTTC. Translated, it gives CATSAGGSGANVLTF. This chain links TRBV10-3 with TRBJ2-6; TRBD1 matches 7 bases. CDR3 length: 15 amino acids. The germline V gene encodes CDR1 ENHRY and CDR2 SYGVKD.